The T cell receptor (beta chain) under discussion was sequenced for a study of blood T cell repertoires in COVID-19 (dated by TCRdb to 2019 to 2021). Broadly, across the study: Collaborator samples came from the United States, Italy and Spain and covered acute and convalescent phases of COVID-19. The prospective study material was composed of cDNA or gDNA derived from T cells, B-cell-depleted T cells, or PBMCs. Subjects who had been exposed to COVID-19, were actively infected with it, or had recovered from it provided the deeply sampled blood TCRbeta repertoires that made up the dataset. A freely available public database, intended as a resource for researchers studying the immune response to SARS-CoV-2, is where the repertoires were released. Samples were obtained from the ongoing ImmuneRACE study (first 160 participants) and from 1,254 subjects provided by 6 global collaborators. Sample metadata almost always included a de-identified subject ID, COVID-19 status, age in years and sex. Where available, HLA class I and class II types were obtained from metadata supplied by the sample provider rather than from assay-based typing. Study-level results and caveats: The quantity of clinical and demographic metadata differed by source and by participant and was supplied without curation.

A second Seattle source provided samples from volunteer blood donors who had recovered from COVID-19. The collaborating institutions used their own protocols to collect whole blood in K2EDTA tubes. For TCRbeta analysis, collaborator samples were shipped as frozen whole blood, as isolated PBMCs, or as DNA extracted from either sample type. TCRbeta CDR3 regions were amplified from genomic DNA by means of the immunoSEQ Assay, a bias-controlled multiplex PCR. Per the original workflow: The number of nucleated cells in each sample was estimated from the amplification of reference gene primers within the assay. To quantify the absolute abundance of each unique TCRbeta CDR3 rearrangement, sequence reads were collapsed and filtered. For each sample, productive Simpson clonality was calculated by taking the square root of Simpson's diversity index across productive rearrangements. Sourced from immuneACCESS, this table was stored by TCRdb with only in-frame sequences that have V and J called. A share of the clones is absent; for the studies checked, an unresolved V gene accounts for under half, and the remainder has no known explanation. The V and J calls and clone size were taken over from that table, and D and trimming were inferred from the DNA. The sample yields 280,000 or so clones; around 89% were counted once. Just under 7% of the sample rests with the top ten.

On this clone: This receptor's antigen is unknown. Nothing much larger sits one base from this clone, and base qualities are not available.

According to the germline V gene (reference sequence), CDR1 reads MNHEY and CDR2 reads SMNVEV. Trimming costs V 5 bases and J 0 bases, and their ends lie 12 bases apart. From the cysteine through the phenylalanine, the CDR3 covers 15 amino acids. The DNA shown is the 45-base CDR3, in frame from base 1. This sequence was found in a woman aged 30 to 39 who had recovered from COVID-19. Recombination joined TRBV27 with TRBJ2-3, and possibly TRBD2, on 5 matching bases. Material: peripheral blood. The CDR3 sequence is CASSNRGFSTDTQYF. Read as DNA, the sequence is TGTGCCAGCAGTAACCGGGGATTCAGCACAGATACGCAGTATTTT.